The 20 T cell receptor beta chains below come from one sample, sequenced in a study of T cells in Graves' hyperthyroidism and ophthalmopathy. Authors of the study amplified TCR beta CDR3 regions from RNA transcripts. HTBI primers drove first-round RT-PCR of the TCR CDR3. MiXCR, run by TCRdb on the multiplex PCR reads, gives a single entry per CDR3 protein. This sample has over 400,000 distinct CDR3 sequences, with around 15% found just once. The sequenced sample consisted of blood. The receptors stem from a young man with Graves' ophthalmopathy.

This clonotype has a count of ten or more. The chain links TRBV11-2 to TRBJ2-7, with D perhaps TRBD1 or TRBD2 (5 bases each). The CDR3 spans 14 residues. The germline CDR1 and CDR2 sequences are SGHAT and FQNNGV. Trimming shortened V by 2 bases and J by 6 bases, and 14 bases separated the two germline ends. The CDR3 loop is CASSLLPGTGEQYF. The CDR3 coding sequence is TGTGCCAGCAGCTTATTGCCGGGGACCGGCGAGCAGTACTTC. The full variable domain, completed using reference TRBV11-2 and TRBJ2-7, is EAGVAQSPRYKIIEKRQSVAFWCNPISGHATLYWYQQILGQGPKLLIQFQNNGVVDDSQLPKDRFSAERLKGVDSTLKIQPAKLEDSAVYLCASSLLPGTGEQYFGPGTRLTVT.

This chain uses TRBV2 with TRBJ2-2, with 7 positions matching TRBD2. This CDR3 region has 16 residues. CDR1 SNHLY and CDR2 FYNNEI come from the germline V gene. Losses at the gene ends were 8 bases for V and 0 bases for J; bases not matched to a gene: 9. The CDR3 region is CASQSGGGANTGELFF. DNA for the CDR3: TGTGCCAGCCAAAGTGGTGGGGGGGCGAACACCGGGGAGCTGTTTTTT.

This clonotype has a count of ten or more. The genes are TRBV14 and TRBJ2-7, with unresolved D. This CDR3 is 12 amino acids long. V was shortened by 5 bases and J by 0 bases, with 5 bases between the two germline ends. Germline V gene sequence: CDR1 SGHDN, CDR2 FVKESK. This CDR3 is CASSVSSYEQYF. The CDR3 DNA reads TGTGCCAGCAGCGTATCCTCCTACGAGCAGTACTTC.

This clonotype appeared many times. The gene calls are TRBV24-1 and TRBJ2-2; maybe TRBD1 (6 bases). Germline CDR1 and CDR2: KGHDR and SFDVKD. V lost 4 bases and J 0 bases, leaving 17 bases between the germline ends. The CDR3 spans 18 residues. The CDR3 bases are TGTGCCACCAGTGAGTGGAAGGGGGTAACAGCGAACACCGGGGAGCTGTTTTTT. Amino acid sequence: CATSEWKGVTANTGELFF.

This clonotype was counted only a few times. The V and J genes are TRBV15 and TRBJ1-1; the D is unclear. The V end was cut by 5 bases, the J end by 1 base, with 17 bases between. CDR3 size: 16 residues. Looked up from germline, CDR1 is LNHNV and CDR2 is YYDKDF (reference sequence). CDR3 DNA: TGTGCCACCAGCGCTAGACCCCACGCGACGAACACTGAAGCTTTCTTT. The encoded protein is CATSARPHATNTEAFF.

This clonotype was picked up many times. This chain joins TRBV12-5 and TRBJ2-1, with D perhaps matching TRBD1 (5 bases). The CDR3 has 14 residues. Looked up from germline, CDR1 is LGHNT and CDR2 is FRNRAP. The V gene lost 0 bases and the J gene lost 4 bases, with 7 bases spanning the gap. The CDR3 DNA sequence: TGTGCTAGTGGTTTGGTAAACAGGTACAATGAGCAGTTCTTC. Amino acid sequence: CASGLVNRYNEQFF.

This clonotype was recorded at least ten times. The chain couples TRBV6-1 to TRBJ2-2; TRBD2 matches at 10 bases. CDR1 MNHNS and CDR2 SASEGT come from the germline V gene. This CDR3 region has 16 residues. The ends lost 6 bases at V and 5 bases at J; junction bases unmatched: 9. The CDR3 here is CASRRPASGSTGELFF. CDR3 nucleotides: TGTGCCAGCAGACGTCCGGCTAGCGGGAGTACCGGGGAGCTGTTTTTT.

V usage is TRBV6-2 or TRBV6-3 and J usage is TRBJ2-5; the match to TRBD1 covers 12 bases. This CDR3 is 20 amino acids long. Germline assignment: CDR1 MNHEY and CDR2 SVGEGT. The V and J ends lost 6 bases and 3 bases, in that order; junction bases with no gene match: 20. CDR3 DNA sequence: TGTGCCAGCAGCAGCCGGGACAGGGGGCTCTACCTCCAACTTAAAGAGACCCAGTACTTC. Translation gives CASSSRDRGLYLQLKETQYF.

The table lists this clonotype with a few counts. The V call is TRBV19, the J call TRBJ1-3; D is possibly TRBD1 (6 bases). The germline CDR1 and CDR2 sequences are LNHDA and SQIVND (reference sequence). The CDR3 loop spans 14 amino acids. V lost 6 bases and J 2 bases, leaving 11 bases between the germline ends. The CDR3 sequence is CASSVQGTGNTIYF. CDR3 bases: TGTGCCAGTAGCGTACAGGGAACTGGAAACACCATATATTTT. Filled out from reference TRBV19 and TRBJ1-3, the complete variable domain reads DGGITQSPKYLFRKEGQNVTLSCEQNLNHDAMYWYRQDPGQGLRLIYYSQIVNDFQKGDIAEGYSVSREKKESFPLTVTSAQKNPTAFYLCASSVQGTGNTIYFGEGSWLTVV.

The chain is built from TRBV7-9 and TRBJ2-5; tentatively, D is TRBD1 or TRBD2 (6 bases each). CDR1 SEHNR and CDR2 FQNEAQ come from the germline V gene (reference sequence). Trimming removed 6 bases from V and 5 bases from J, with 19 bases in between. The CDR3 totals 15 residues. The CDR3 DNA follows: TGTGCCAGCAGTTCGGGGGATGGGGGCTTTGAGACCCAGTACTTC. Amino acid sequence: CASSSGDGGFETQYF. Based on the CDR3 plus reference TRBV7-9 and TRBJ2-5, the full variable domain is DTGVSQNPRHKITKRGQNVTFRCDPISEHNRLYWYRQTLGQGPEFLTYFQNEAQLEKSRLLSDRFSAERPKGSFSTLEIQRTEQGDSAMYLCASSSGDGGFETQYFGPGTRLLVL.

This clonotype was found many times. This chain links TRBV14 with TRBJ2-1; the match to TRBD2 covers 8 bases. The CDR3 runs 15 residues. Trimming at V came to 4 bases and at J to 1 base, leaving 3 bases not matched to a gene. Germline V CDR1 and CDR2: SGHDN, FVKESK. In DNA, the CDR3 is TGTGCCAGCAGCCCGCGCGGGAGGTCCTACAATGAGCAGTTCTTC. Amino acid sequence: CASSPRGRSYNEQFF.

On this clonotype itself: A much larger clone sits a single nucleotide away, making a read error possible. Because it lacks the conserved phenylalanine or tryptophan at the end, this CDR3 is likely a read error. This chain links TRBV5-1 with TRBJ1-5; D remains unclear. Trimming removed 0 bases at V and 2 bases at J, with 6 bases between. Germline assignment: CDR1 SGHRS and CDR2 YFSETQ. CDR3 length: 14 amino acids. The CDR3 DNA follows: TGCGCCAGCAGCTTGGACTTTGGCAATCAGCCCCAGCATTGT. This encodes CASSLDFGNQPQHC.

This clonotype was recorded at least ten times. The chain is built from TRBV10-3 and TRBJ2-7, with 10 bases fitting TRBD2. V dropped 11 bases and J dropped 5; count of bases not matched to a gene: 12. The CDR3 consists of 14 residues. Germline loops: CDR1 ENHRY, CDR2 SYGVKD. CDR3 protein: CAANEPSGSNEQYF. The CDR3 nucleotides are TGTGCCGCTAACGAACCTAGCGGGAGTAACGAGCAGTACTTC.

The sample holds one count of this clonotype. This may be a read error: a much more frequent sequence differs by one nucleotide. The V and J genes are TRBV7-2 and TRBJ2-2, with a tentative D call TRBD2 (7 bases). Trimming shortened V by 1 base and J by 7 bases, and 16 bases separated the two germline ends. Germline V gives CDR1 SGHTA, CDR2 FQGNSA. The length of the CDR3 is 16 residues. The CDR3 sequence is CASSLDGRGDIGELFF. The CDR3 DNA follows: TGTGCCAGCAGCTTAGACGGCCGGGGGGACATCGGGGAGCTGTTTTTT.

This clonotype was detected a few times. The CDR3 nucleotides read TGTGCCAGCAGTTACTCGATAGTCCGGGCAGGGCTGGGCTACACCTTC. It yields the protein CASSYSIVRAGLGYTF. The chain has TRBV6-5 and TRBJ1-2, with a tentative D call TRBD1 (5 bases). The CDR3 is 16 amino acids. V was shortened by 0 bases and J by 8 bases, with 19 bases between the two germline ends. The germline V gene encodes CDR1 MNHEY and CDR2 SVGAGI.

Ten or more counts support this clonotype. In DNA form, the CDR3 reads TGTGCCAGCAGTGGAGTACAGGGGCGGAGCACTGAAGCTTTCTTT. Amino acids: CASSGVQGRSTEAFF. The gene calls are TRBV25-1 and TRBJ1-1; 7 bases map to TRBD1. The V and J ends lost 4 bases and 4 bases, in that order; junction bases with no gene match: 9. Germline CDR1 is MGHDK and CDR2 is SYGVNS. The CDR3 is 15 amino acids.

A remark on this clonotype: This may be a read error: a much more frequent sequence differs by one nucleotide. V usage is TRBV10-3 and J usage is TRBJ1-1; D not certain. The CDR3 length is 15 residues. From germline, CDR1 is ENHRY and CDR2 SYGVKD. The CDR3 loop reads CAISGAPGKGTEALF. DNA for the CDR3: TGTGCCATCAGTGGGGCCCCGGGGAAGGGCACTGAAGCTCTCTTT.

This clonotype came up many times. CDR3 in amino acids: CSARRDFYNEQFF. Written as DNA, the CDR3 is TGCAGTGCTCGGCGGGATTTCTACAATGAGCAGTTCTTC. The J gene is TRBJ2-1, the V gene TRBV20-1, with a weak D call TRBD2 (6 bases). Trimming removed 5 bases at V and 3 bases at J, with 11 bases between. CDR3 length equals 13 residues. CDR1 and CDR2 (germline): DFQATT, SNEGSKA (reference sequence).

The V and J genes are TRBV2 and TRBJ1-2; TRBD1 matches at 7 bases. CDR1 and CDR2 from the germline V gene are SNHLY and FYNNEI. The CDR3 sequence is 15 residues long. The junction had 16 bases not matched to a gene; V was cut back by 5 bases and J by 10 bases. The CDR3, as DNA: TGTGCCAGCAGTCCCCCCAACCCGACAGGGCATGACTACACCTTC. Translation gives CASSPPNPTGHDYTF.

Details on this clonotype: A much bigger clone sits one base away, suggesting this may be a read error. This rearrangement joins TRBV6-1 to TRBJ1-2, with no clear D. The CDR3 covers 14 residues. CDR1 and CDR2 from the germline V gene are MNHNS and SASEGT. V was pared by 6 bases and J by 3 bases, with 14 bases between. The CDR3 bases are TGTGCCAGCAGCCCCTCAAGGGTGGACTATGGCTACACCTTC. Its protein is CASSPSRVDYGYTF.